This is a list of T cell receptor beta chains from one sample in a study of cytomegalovirus exposure and HLA in healthy donors. TCRdb's table, derived via immunoSEQ multiplex PCR, lists solely in-frame clones and lacks some. In the table there are about 120,000 clones, about 75% of which are singletons. The specimen sequenced was PBMCs. The receptors come from a woman aged 40 to 50 in good health and CMV-seropositive. CDR3s include the opening cysteine and the closing phenylalanine or tryptophan. D genes are given only for firm matches. Some rows have no size entry. The others give once, few or many, or a class for an expanded clone.

cdr3_aa cdr3_nt clone_size cdr3_length j_call v_call d_call
CASSVGWGDYEQYF TGTGCCAGCAGCGTAGGATGGGGGGACTACGAGCAGTACTTC . 14 TRBJ2-7 TRBV9 .
CASSSGGEHQPQHF TGTGCCAGCAGTTCAGGGGGCGAGCATCAGCCCCAGCATTTT medium-sized 14 TRBJ1-5 TRBV6-5 TRBD1
CASSPLAGGTGELFF TGTGCCAGCTCACCACTCGCAGGGGGCACCGGGGAGCTGTTTTTT . 15 TRBJ2-2 TRBV18 TRBD1
CASSPGDRGASNQPQHF TGTGCCAGCAGTCCGGGGGACAGGGGGGCGAGCAATCAGCCCCAGCATTTT . 17 TRBJ1-5 TRBV27 TRBD1
CAWNTGSTGELFF TGTGCCTGGAATACAGGGAGCACCGGGGAGCTGTTTTTT . 13 TRBJ2-2 TRBV30 .
CARSTEAFF TGTGCCCGTTCCACTGAAGCTTTCTTT few 9 TRBJ1-1 TRBV2 .
CASSPPGQEETQYF TGTGCCAGCAGTCCTCCGGGACAGGAAGAGACCCAGTACTTC . 14 TRBJ2-5 TRBV7-2 TRBD1
CASRFSGNTGELFF TGTGCCAGCAGGTTCTCAGGAAACACCGGGGAGCTGTTTTTT . 14 TRBJ2-2 TRBV5-4 .
CASSPSPISGNTIYF TGTGCCAGCAGCCCTAGCCCCATCTCTGGAAACACCATATATTTT . 15 TRBJ1-3 TRBV7-2 .
CASSFGLAGLSYNEQFF TGCGCCAGCAGCTTCGGATTAGCGGGCCTCTCCTACAATGAGCAGTTCTTC once 17 TRBJ2-1 TRBV5-1 TRBD2
CASSLAGQGARNEQFF TGTGCCAGCAGCTTAGCGGGACAGGGGGCAAGGAATGAGCAGTTCTTC . 16 TRBJ2-1 TRBV7-2 TRBD1